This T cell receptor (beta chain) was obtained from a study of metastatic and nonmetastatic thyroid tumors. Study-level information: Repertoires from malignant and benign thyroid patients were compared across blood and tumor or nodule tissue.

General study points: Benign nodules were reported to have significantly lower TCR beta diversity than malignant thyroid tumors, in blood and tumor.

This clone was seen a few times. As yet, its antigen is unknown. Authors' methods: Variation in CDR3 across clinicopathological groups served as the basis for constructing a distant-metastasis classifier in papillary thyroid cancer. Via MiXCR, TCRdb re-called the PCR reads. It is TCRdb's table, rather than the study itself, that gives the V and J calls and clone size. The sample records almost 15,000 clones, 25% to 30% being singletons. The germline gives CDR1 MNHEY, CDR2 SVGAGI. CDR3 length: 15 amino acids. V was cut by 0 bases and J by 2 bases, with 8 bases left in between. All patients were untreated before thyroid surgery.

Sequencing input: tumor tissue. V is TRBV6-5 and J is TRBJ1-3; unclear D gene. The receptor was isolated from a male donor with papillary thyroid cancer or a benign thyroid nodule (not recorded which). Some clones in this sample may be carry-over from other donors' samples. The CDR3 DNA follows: TGTGCCAGCAGTTACTCGAGGAGGGCTGGAAACACCATATATTTT. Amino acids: CASSYSRRAGNTIYF.